This T cell receptor (beta chain) stems from a study of T cells expressing NK-cell markers. As for the study in general: TCR beta repertoires came from sorted CD3+CD56+NKG2C+, CD3+CD56+NKG2C- and CD3+CD56-NKG2C+ T cells. HCMV seropositivity characterized most of the eight sequenced donors, and seronegativity one.

The CDR3 totals 16 residues. UMIs were included in TCR beta cDNA generated by 5'RACE template switching. TCRdb re-called the 5' RACE reads and catalogs CDR3 proteins one per entry, DNA excluded. This repertoire comprises 550,000 to 600,000 distinct CDR3 sequences; its ten largest clones make up under 4.5%. The sequence was obtained from a young man in good health. The sample was blood T cells: a sorted CD56 or NKG2C T cell subset, CD4+ or CD8+ T cells, or bulk PBMC T cells (not recorded which). The gene calls are TRBV12-3 or TRBV12-4 and TRBJ2-6. The CDR3 here is CASSLGHSSGANVLTF.